This record covers a single TCR beta chain. No cognate antigen has been identified for it. There are no base qualities to consult, and no much larger clone falls within one base. The data were taken from a study of OX40 agonist ivuxolimab in advanced cancers. With respect to the entire study: Ivuxolimab was an agonistic, fully human IgG2 monoclonal antibody directed against OX40 (CD134), a costimulatory receptor. Intravenous ivuxolimab was administered to patients every 2 weeks at six dose levels: 0.01, 0.1, 0.3, 1.5, 3 and 10 mg/kg. Among the roughly 52 dose-escalation patients, some 20 had hepatocellular carcinoma, approximately 15 melanoma, 9 renal cell carcinoma and 9 head and neck cancer. In the dose-escalation cohort, approximately 80% of patients were male, and the mean age was roughly 56 years with a range of about 20 to 79. Prior anti-PD-1, anti-PD-L1 or anti-CTLA-4 therapy was permitted, and checkpoint inhibitors had been received by less than 45% of dose-escalation patients. Three dose-escalation patients achieved partial responses, one with hepatocellular carcinoma and two with cutaneous melanoma. The purpose of peripheral TCRbeta sequencing was to test whether ivuxolimab changed TCR sequence diversity and led to clonal T-cell expansion. The paper describes the monotherapy dose-escalation part (N of about 55 patients) of the phase I trial of ivuxolimab.

Results and caveats for the whole study, not just this receptor: At doses from 0.1 to 3.0 mg/kg, clonal expansion was seen in both CD4+ and CD8+ blood T cells between baseline and week 6. After ivuxolimab, expanded clones were on average more numerous among CD8+ T cells than among CD4+ T cells. Low levels of normalized T-cell clonal expansion were also seen in some patients who did not respond. Antigen specificity was not determined for the clonally expanded peripheral T cells. In the 0.1-3.0 mg/kg groups, partial responders were among the patients with the lowest normalized peripheral clonal expansion, particularly in CD8+ T cells.

Genomic DNA was extracted from sorted cells for sequencing of the TCRbeta CDR3 region. TCRbeta CDR3 regions were sequenced using the immunoSEQ Assay. Entries here come from immuneACCESS through TCRdb and include only in-frame sequences with V and J called. Some clones fail to appear in such tables; in the studies checked, an unresolved V gene covers under half of the shortfall, and the cause of the remainder is unknown. Across this sample there are around 15,000 clones, with roughly 77% seen only once. Over 30% of the sample comes from the top ten. The trial excluded patients who had a history of autoimmune disease or were on systemic immunosuppression. In every dose cohort, peripheral blood was drawn for TCR sequencing at baseline, cycle 4 day 1, and cycle 7 day 1. Samples were obtained from an open-label, multicenter, first-in-human phase I dose-escalation trial of ivuxolimab. Adults with locally advanced or metastatic melanoma, renal cell, hepatocellular, or head and neck squamous cell carcinoma were enrolled in the trial. CD4+ and CD8+ T cells were sorted separately from peripheral blood before TCR sequencing.

The sequence came from an adult with an advanced solid tumor such as melanoma, head and neck, liver or kidney cancer. The material was CD4+ or CD8+ T cells sorted from blood, obtained in a trial of the OX40 agonist ivuxolimab.

Here is the DNA: TGTGCCAGCAGCGTAACTAGCGGGGCCCAAGAGACCCAGTACTTC. This is translated as CASSVTSGAQETQYF. The rearrangement combines TRBV9 with TRBJ2-5; 10 bases in the middle match TRBD2. The cysteine opens and the phenylalanine closes a CDR3 of 15 amino acids. Only CDR3 DNA remains: 45 bases, in frame from the first base. Trimmed from V: 1 base; trimmed from J: 1 base; junction bases lacking a gene match: 1. Based on the germline V gene, the CDR1 and CDR2 sequences are SGDLS and YYNGEE.